This T cell receptor (beta chain) was recorded in a study of blood T cell repertoires in COVID-19. Some clones are missing from TCRdb's copy, which holds only in-frame ones; the method was immunoSEQ multiplex PCR. The table lists 220,000 or so clones, about 81% of them singletons. The TCR was taken from an elderly woman with COVID-19, enrolled during active disease. Source material: peripheral blood.

This CDR3 reads CASSIKSGITDTQYF. The CDR3 bases are TGTGCCAGTAGTATAAAGTCGGGGATCACAGATACGCAGTATTTT. This chain joins TRBV19 and TRBJ2-3, with a possible D match to TRBD2 (5 bases). Germline lookup yields CDR1 LNHDA and CDR2 SQIVND (reference sequence). Trimming took 2 bases from V and 2 from J, leaving 11 bases between them. The CDR3 consists of 15 residues.